This is a list of T cell receptor beta chains from one sample in a study of blood T cell repertoires in COVID-19. Method: immunoSEQ multiplex PCR; TCRdb's copy keeps in-frame clones and lacks some. The sample consists of fewer than 350,000 clones, 90% of them appearing once. Sample: peripheral blood. These receptors were taken from a woman in her thirties with COVID-19, enrolled during active disease. Both conserved end residues are part of each CDR3. The order of the fields is J gene, clone size, D gene, V gene, CDR3 protein, CDR3 DNA. The D gene is left open where the match is weak. For some rows the clone size is stated as once, few or many, or as a class when expanded; others skip it.

>TRBJ1-6|NA|NA|TRBV9
CASSATGTNNSPLHF
TGTGCCAGCAGCGCCACCGGGACAAATAATTCACCCCTCCACTTT
>TRBJ1-5|NA|NA|TRBV11-2
CASSLLPGVSNQPQHF
TGTGCCAGCAGCTTACTTCCAGGGGTGAGCAATCAGCCCCAGCATTTT
>TRBJ1-5|NA|NA|TRBV4-3
CASSQDRARDQPQHF
TGCGCCAGCAGCCAAGACAGGGCTCGAGATCAGCCCCAGCATTTT
>TRBJ1-2|NA|NA|TRBV7-9
CASSVGLTAGLF
TGTGCCAGCAGCGTGGGGTTAACCGCGGGCCTATTC
>TRBJ2-7|NA|TRBD1|TRBV15
CATSRTGSSYEQYF
TGTGCCACCAGCAGGACAGGGAGCTCCTACGAGCAGTACTTC
>TRBJ1-5|once|NA|TRBV29-1
CSVGVGGTNQPQHF
TGCAGCGTTGGGGTCGGCGGGACCAATCAGCCCCAGCATTTT
>TRBJ2-7|few|TRBD2|TRBV28
CASSFVLAAGFYEQYF
TGTGCCAGCAGTTTCGTACTAGCGGCAGGGTTCTACGAGCAGTACTTC
>TRBJ1-5|NA|TRBD1|TRBV19
CASSGTVRSNQPQHF
TGTGCCAGTAGCGGGACAGTTAGGAGCAATCAGCCCCAGCATTTT
>TRBJ2-7|NA|NA|TRBV30
CAWSVAGSYEQYF
TGTGCCTGGAGTGTGGCAGGTTCCTACGAGCAGTACTTC
>TRBJ2-3|NA|NA|TRBV10-3
CAISVLASSTDTQYF
TGTGCCATCAGTGTTCTAGCGTCTAGCACAGATACGCAGTATTTT